What follows are 5 T cell receptor beta chains derived from one specimen sequenced in a study of OX40 agonist ivuxolimab in advanced cancers. The data were produced by immunoSEQ multiplex PCR, yet TCRdb's version contains in-frame clones alone and is incomplete. The table shows about 28,000 clones, with approximately 84% occurring only once. Sequenced material: CD4+ or CD8+ T cells sorted from blood, taken in a trial of the OX40 agonist ivuxolimab. These receptors all stem from an adult with an advanced solid tumor such as melanoma, head and neck, liver or kidney cancer.

V and J are TRBV5-1 and TRBJ2-3, with unresolved D. Looked up from germline, CDR1 is SGHRS and CDR2 is YFSETQ. V lost 4 bases and J lost 3, with 18 bases in between. CDR3 length: 16 amino acids. CDR3 amino acids: CASSIPPAGRTDTQYF. CDR3 in DNA: TGCGCCAGCAGCATCCCGCCCGCTGGTCGTACAGATACGCAGTATTTT.

The chain links TRBV13 to TRBJ2-7; TRBD2 matches at 13 bases. From germline, CDR1 is PRHDT and CDR2 FYEKMQ (reference sequence). The ends lost 4 bases at V and 5 bases at J; junction bases unmatched: 11. This CDR3 is 17 amino acids long. For the CDR3, the DNA is TGTGCCAGCAGCTCCTCCCTCACTAGCGGGGGGGCCAACGAGCAGTACTTC. Residues: CASSSSLTSGGANEQYF.

The chain recombines TRBV10-1 with TRBJ2-6; tentatively, D is TRBD1 (5 bases). The germline V gene encodes CDR1 WNHNN and CDR2 SYGVQD (reference sequence). V lost 3 bases and J 5 bases, leaving 11 bases between the germline ends. This CDR3 contains 15 residues. For the CDR3, the DNA is TGCGCCAGCAGTGACTTTCCGGACAGGGCCAACGTCCTGACTTTC. Translated, it gives CASSDFPDRANVLTF.

V and J are TRBV19 and TRBJ1-4; 7 nucleotides agree with TRBD1. CDR3 length: 15 residues. The V gene end was trimmed by 5 bases and the J gene end by 0 bases; junction bases not matched to a gene: 3. Germline loops: CDR1 LNHDA, CDR2 SQIVND (reference sequence). CDR3 sequence: CASSPGTATNEKLFF. CDR3 in DNA: TGTGCCAGTAGTCCCGGGACAGCAACTAATGAAAAACTGTTTTTT. The full variable domain, rest sourced from reference TRBV19 and TRBJ1-4, is DGGITQSPKYLFRKEGQNVTLSCEQNLNHDAMYWYRQDPGQGLRLIYYSQIVNDFQKGDIAEGYSVSREKKESFPLTVTSAQKNPTAFYLCASSPGTATNEKLFFGSGTQLSVL.

The chain joins TRBV7-6 to TRBJ2-7; 10 bases are a match to TRBD2. The germline V gene encodes CDR1 SGHVS and CDR2 FNYEAQ. V lost 8 bases to trimming and J lost 6 bases; unmatched junction nucleotides: 7. The CDR3 has 13 residues. The CDR3, as DNA: TGTGCCAGCCTGAGCGGGGGGGCGAGCGAGCAGTACTTC. It is translated as CASLSGGASEQYF.